This T cell receptor (beta chain) comes out of a study of T cells after yellow fever vaccination. TCRdb re-called the 5' RACE reads through MiXCR, storing one row per CDR3 protein. The sample lists about 400,000 distinct CDR3 sequences, around a tenth seen once, with around 18% in the top ten. V was pared by 0 bases and J by 2 bases, with 11 bases between. The CDR3 extends over 15 amino acids. Per the germline V gene, CDR1 is SGHDT and CDR2 is YYEEEE. This clonotype was detected only a few times. The antigen is undetermined. Findings and caveats of the study: Reappearance after the booster was observed for most primary-vaccination clones (more than 95% CD4, less than 90% CD8). Clonotype sharing between CD4 and CD8 compartments was small.

Sequencing used PBMCs, obtained on the day of the first yellow fever vaccination. The V gene is TRBV5-6, the J gene TRBJ2-5, with D possibly matching TRBD1 (6 bases). The TCR was taken from a man between 18 and 29 years old who received the YFV17D yellow fever vaccine. This CDR3 is CASSLETGSQETQYF. For the CDR3, the DNA is TGTGCCAGCAGCTTGGAAACAGGGTCTCAAGAGACCCAGTACTTC.